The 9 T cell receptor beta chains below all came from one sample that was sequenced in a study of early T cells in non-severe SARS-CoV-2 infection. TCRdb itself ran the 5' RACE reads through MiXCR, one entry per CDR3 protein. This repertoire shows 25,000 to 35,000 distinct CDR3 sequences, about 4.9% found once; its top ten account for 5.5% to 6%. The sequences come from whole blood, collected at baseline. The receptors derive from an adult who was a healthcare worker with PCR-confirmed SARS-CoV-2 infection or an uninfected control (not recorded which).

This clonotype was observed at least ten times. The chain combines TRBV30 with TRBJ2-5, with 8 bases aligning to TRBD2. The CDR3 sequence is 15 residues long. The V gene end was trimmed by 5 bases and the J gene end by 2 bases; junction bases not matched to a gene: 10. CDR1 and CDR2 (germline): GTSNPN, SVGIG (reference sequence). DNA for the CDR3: TGTGCCTGGGGCGGGGTAGCGGGAAGTCAAGAGACCCAGTACTTC. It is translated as CAWGGVAGSQETQYF.

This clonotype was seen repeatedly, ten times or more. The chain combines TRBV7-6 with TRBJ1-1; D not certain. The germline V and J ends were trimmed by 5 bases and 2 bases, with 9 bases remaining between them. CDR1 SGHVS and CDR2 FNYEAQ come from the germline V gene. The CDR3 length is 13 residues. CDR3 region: CASSADSNTEAFF. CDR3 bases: TGTGCCAGCAGCGCCGATAGTAACACTGAAGCTTTCTTT.

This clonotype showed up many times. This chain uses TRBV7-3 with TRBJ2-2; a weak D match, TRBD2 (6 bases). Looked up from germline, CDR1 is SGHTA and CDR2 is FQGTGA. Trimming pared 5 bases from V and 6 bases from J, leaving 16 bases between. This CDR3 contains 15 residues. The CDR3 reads CASSPLLASAGELFF. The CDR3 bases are TGTGCCAGCAGCCCTTTACTAGCATCGGCCGGGGAGCTGTTTTTT.

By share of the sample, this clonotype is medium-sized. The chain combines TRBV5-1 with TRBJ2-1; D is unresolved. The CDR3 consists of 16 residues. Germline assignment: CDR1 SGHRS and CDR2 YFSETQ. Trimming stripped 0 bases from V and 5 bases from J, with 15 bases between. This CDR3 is CASSLVAGSADNEQFF. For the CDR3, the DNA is TGCGCCAGCAGCTTGGTGGCTGGATCCGCTGACAATGAGCAGTTCTTC.

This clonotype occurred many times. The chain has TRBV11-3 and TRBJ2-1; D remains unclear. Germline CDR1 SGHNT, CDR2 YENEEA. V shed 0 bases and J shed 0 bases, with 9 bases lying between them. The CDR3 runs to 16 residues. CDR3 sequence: CASSLDPGSSYNEQFF. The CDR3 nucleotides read TGTGCCAGCAGCTTAGATCCGGGCAGCTCCTACAATGAGCAGTTCTTC.

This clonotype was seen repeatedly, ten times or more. CDR3 nucleotide sequence: TGTGCCAGCAGCGTAGAGGGGCTAGCGGGGATAAACATTCAGTACTTC. Translated, it gives CASSVEGLAGINIQYF. The rearrangement uses TRBV9 and TRBJ2-4; TRBD2 agrees at 9 bases. V lost 0 bases and J lost 6; bases outside the gene matches: 7. CDR1 SGDLS and CDR2 YYNGEE come from the germline V gene. This CDR3 contains 16 residues. The complete variable domain, with remaining parts taken from reference TRBV9 and TRBJ2-4, reads DSGVTQTPKHLITATGQRVTLRCSPRSGDLSVYWYQQSLDQGLQFLIQYYNGEERAKGNILERFSAQQFPDLHSELNLSSLELGDSALYFCASSVEGLAGINIQYFGAGTRLSVL.

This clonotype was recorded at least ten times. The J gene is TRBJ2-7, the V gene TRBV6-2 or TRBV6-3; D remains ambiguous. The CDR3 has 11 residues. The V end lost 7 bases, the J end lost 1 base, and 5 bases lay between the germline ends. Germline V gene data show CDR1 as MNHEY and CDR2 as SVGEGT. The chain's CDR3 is CASTSSYEQYF. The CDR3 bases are TGTGCCAGCACTAGTTCCTACGAGCAGTACTTC.

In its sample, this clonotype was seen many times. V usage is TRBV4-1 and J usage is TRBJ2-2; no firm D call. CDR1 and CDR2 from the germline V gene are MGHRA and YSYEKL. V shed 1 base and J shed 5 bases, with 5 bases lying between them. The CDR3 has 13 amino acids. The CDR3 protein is CASSQVQTGELFF. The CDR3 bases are TGCGCCAGCAGCCAAGTCCAGACCGGGGAGCTGTTTTTT.

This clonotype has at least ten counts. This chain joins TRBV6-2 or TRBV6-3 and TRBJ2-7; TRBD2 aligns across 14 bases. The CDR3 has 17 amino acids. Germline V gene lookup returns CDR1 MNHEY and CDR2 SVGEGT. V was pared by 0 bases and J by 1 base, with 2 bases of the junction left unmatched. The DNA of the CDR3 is TGTGCCAGCAGTTACTCCCGGACTAGCGGGGGGTCCTACGAGCAGTACTTC. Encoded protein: CASSYSRTSGGSYEQYF.